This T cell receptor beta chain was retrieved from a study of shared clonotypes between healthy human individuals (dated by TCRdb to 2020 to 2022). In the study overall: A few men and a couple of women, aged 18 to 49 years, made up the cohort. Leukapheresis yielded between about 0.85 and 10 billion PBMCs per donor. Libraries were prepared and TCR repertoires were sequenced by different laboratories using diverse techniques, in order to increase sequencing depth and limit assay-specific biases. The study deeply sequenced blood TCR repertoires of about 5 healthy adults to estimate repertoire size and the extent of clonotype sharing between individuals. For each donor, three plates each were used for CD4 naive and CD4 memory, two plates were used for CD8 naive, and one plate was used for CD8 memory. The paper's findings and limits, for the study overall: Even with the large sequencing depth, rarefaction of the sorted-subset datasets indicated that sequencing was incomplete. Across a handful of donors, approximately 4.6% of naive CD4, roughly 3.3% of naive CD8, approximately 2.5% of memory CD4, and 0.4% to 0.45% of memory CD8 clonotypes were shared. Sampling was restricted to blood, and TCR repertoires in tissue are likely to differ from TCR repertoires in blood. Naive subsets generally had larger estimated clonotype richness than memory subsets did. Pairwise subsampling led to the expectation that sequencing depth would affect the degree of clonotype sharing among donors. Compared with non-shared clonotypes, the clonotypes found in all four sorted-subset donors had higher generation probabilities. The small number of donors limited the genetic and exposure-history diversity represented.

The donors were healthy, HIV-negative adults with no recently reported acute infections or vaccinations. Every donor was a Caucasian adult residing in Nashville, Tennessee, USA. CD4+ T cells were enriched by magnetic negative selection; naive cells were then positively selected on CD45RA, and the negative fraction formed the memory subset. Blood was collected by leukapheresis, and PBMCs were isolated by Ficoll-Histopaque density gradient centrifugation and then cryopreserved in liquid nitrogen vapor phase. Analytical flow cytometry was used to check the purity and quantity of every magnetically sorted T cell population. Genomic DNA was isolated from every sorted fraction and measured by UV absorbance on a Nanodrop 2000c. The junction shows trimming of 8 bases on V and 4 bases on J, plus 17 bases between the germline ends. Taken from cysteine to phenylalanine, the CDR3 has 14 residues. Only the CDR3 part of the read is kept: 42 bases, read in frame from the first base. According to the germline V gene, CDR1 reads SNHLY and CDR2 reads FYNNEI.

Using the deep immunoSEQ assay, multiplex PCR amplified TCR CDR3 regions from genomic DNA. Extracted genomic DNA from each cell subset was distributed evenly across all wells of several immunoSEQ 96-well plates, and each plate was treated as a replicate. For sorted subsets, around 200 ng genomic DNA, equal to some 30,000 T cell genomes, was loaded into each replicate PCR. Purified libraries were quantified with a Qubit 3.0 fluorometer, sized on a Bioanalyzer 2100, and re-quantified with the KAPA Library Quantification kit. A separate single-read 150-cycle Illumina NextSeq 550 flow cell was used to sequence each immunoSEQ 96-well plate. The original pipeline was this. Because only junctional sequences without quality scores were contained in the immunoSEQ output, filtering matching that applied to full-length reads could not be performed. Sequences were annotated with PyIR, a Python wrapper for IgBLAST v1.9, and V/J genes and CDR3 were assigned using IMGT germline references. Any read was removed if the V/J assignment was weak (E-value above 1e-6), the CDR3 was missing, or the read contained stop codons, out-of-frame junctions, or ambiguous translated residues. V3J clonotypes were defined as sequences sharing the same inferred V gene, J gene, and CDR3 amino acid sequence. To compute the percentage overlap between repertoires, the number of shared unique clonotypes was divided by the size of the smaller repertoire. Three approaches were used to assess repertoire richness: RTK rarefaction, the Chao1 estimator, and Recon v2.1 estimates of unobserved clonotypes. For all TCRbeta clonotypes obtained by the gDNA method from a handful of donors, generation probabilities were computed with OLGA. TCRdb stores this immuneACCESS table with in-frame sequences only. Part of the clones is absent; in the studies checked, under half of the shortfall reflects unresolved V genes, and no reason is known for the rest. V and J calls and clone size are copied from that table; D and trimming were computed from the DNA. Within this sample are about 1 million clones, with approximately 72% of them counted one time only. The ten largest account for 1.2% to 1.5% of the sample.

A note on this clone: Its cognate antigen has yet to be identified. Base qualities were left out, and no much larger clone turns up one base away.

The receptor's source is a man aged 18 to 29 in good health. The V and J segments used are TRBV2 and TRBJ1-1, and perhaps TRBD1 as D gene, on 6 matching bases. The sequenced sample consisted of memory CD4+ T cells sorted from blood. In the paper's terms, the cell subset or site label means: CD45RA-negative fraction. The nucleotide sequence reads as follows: TGTGCCAGCCGGCTGTCGGGGGCGTCCACTGAAGCTTTCTTT. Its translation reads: CASRLSGASTEAFF.